The rows below give T cell receptor beta chains drawn from one sample of a study of T cells in Graves' hyperthyroidism and ophthalmopathy. TCRdb itself ran the multiplex PCR reads through MiXCR, one entry per CDR3 protein. Of approximately 620,000 distinct CDR3 sequences in the sample, approximately 16% were seen once. The sample comprised blood. The receptors shown here come from a woman in her forties with Graves' ophthalmopathy. Each CDR3 is given without its conserved first and last residue.

TRBJ1-4 TRBV6-6 ASSYSIRGTANEKLF
TRBJ1-4 TRBV20-1 SANPTTEANEKLF
TRBJ2-2 TRBV2 ASSEALQPSGRTPGELF
TRBJ2-1 TRBV19 ASSMGLAGGDYEQF
TRBJ1-5 TRBV6-1 ASSTGYGNQPQH
TRBJ2-5 TRBV10-3 AISDGLAGETQY
TRBJ2-1 TRBV18 ASSPRSEQF
TRBJ2-4 TRBV20-1 SARGLRNIQY
TRBJ2-2 TRBV5-1 ASSPAPGQKNTGELF
TRBJ2-2 TRBV27 ASSLTGGQGRTGELF
TRBJ2-5 TRBV9 ASSAGTVWQETQY
TRBJ1-6 TRBV19 ASSPSLVTEDYNSPLH
TRBJ2-7 TRBV7-9 ASSLVANEQY
TRBJ2-1 TRBV5-1 ASSSTGVVENEQF
TRBJ2-7 TRBV28 ASTAAGWADRSHEQY
TRBJ1-2 TRBV9 ASSVGSRNGYT
TRBJ2-3 TRBV27 ASSWGLARDTQY
TRBJ2-7 TRBV2 ASGGDISYEQY
TRBJ2-7 TRBV16 ASSQSPDTYYEQY
TRBJ1-1 TRBV28 ASRVIVGTEAF